This T cell receptor beta chain comes out of a study of blood T cell repertoires in COVID-19. Whole-study context: Some COVID-19 samples were acute and others convalescent; all came from the United States, Italy and Spain. Sources were T cells, B-cell-depleted T cells, or PBMCs; the material itself was cDNA or gDNA.

The CDR3 is made up of 16 amino acids. Original processing notes: By means of reference gene primer amplification, nucleated cell counts were estimated. Sequenced by immunoSEQ multiplex PCR; TCRdb stores in-frame clones only, minus some. V, J and clone size are those of that table, while D and trimming were read from the DNA. The data contain about 210,000 clones, about 83% of them seen just once; the ten biggest clones take up under 3%. This sequence originates from a woman aged 40 to 50 with active or convalescent COVID-19. This chain links TRBV21-1 with TRBJ1-2. TRBV21-1 is a known pseudogene. Sample: peripheral blood. CDR3 DNA: TGTGCCAGCAGCTCCCGACTCCGCGCGTACTCCTATGGCTACACCTTC. Its protein product is CASSSRLRAYSYGYTF.